Presented here are 24 T cell receptor beta chains from one specimen sequenced in a study of blood T cell repertoires in COVID-19 (dated by TCRdb to about 2020). Libraries came from the immunoSEQ multiplex PCR assay. TCRdb re-hosts the immuneACCESS table, in-frame sequences only. Its copies lack some clones; in the studies checked, an unresolved V gene accounts for under half of them, and the cause for the rest is not known. The sample records about 180,000 clones, 86% of which are singletons. The ten largest clones represent 2.5% to 3.5% of the sample. Sample: peripheral blood. All receptors derive from a woman in her 30s with active or convalescent COVID-19.

The chain carries TRBV11-2 and TRBJ1-3; a weak D match, TRBD1 (5 bases). Trimming cost V 7 bases and J 0 bases, with 16 bases left between them. There are 16 residues in the CDR3. From germline, CDR1 is SGHAT and CDR2 FQNNGV. CDR3 protein: CASIRTEGSSGNTIYF. The DNA of the CDR3 is TGTGCCAGCATCCGAACGGAGGGGTCCTCTGGAAACACCATATATTTT. The full variable domain, its missing parts supplied by reference TRBV11-2 and TRBJ1-3, is EAGVAQSPRYKIIEKRQSVAFWCNPISGHATLYWYQQILGQGPKLLIQFQNNGVVDDSQLPKDRFSAERLKGVDSTLKIQPAKLEDSAVYLCASIRTEGSSGNTIYFGEGSWLTVV.

This chain links TRBV18 with TRBJ1-6; no clear D gene. The CDR3 covers 16 residues. Deletions cut 1 base from V and 8 bases from J, with 15 bases between. Germline CDR1 is KGHSH and CDR2 is LQKENI. The CDR3 reads CASSPQRLQEDSPLHF. DNA of the CDR3: TGTGCCAGCTCACCACAACGGCTGCAGGAGGATTCACCCCTCCACTTT.

This clone was seen only a few times. The rearrangement joins TRBV14 to TRBJ1-2; no definite D call. CDR3 length: 13 residues. Germline-derived CDR1 and CDR2 are SGHDN and FVKESK. Trimming stripped 1 base from V and 6 bases from J, with 9 bases between. Here the CDR3 reads CASSQVSVDGYTF. The CDR3 nucleotides read TGTGCCAGCAGCCAAGTCTCAGTGGATGGCTACACCTTC.

The V gene is TRBV27, the J gene TRBJ1-4; TRBD1 matches at 7 bases. CDR3 length: 17 amino acids. Per the germline V gene, CDR1 is MNHEY and CDR2 is SMNVEV (reference sequence). Trimming cost V 5 bases and J 8 bases; bases outside gene matches: 17. CDR3 residues: CASSLNYAWDRPEKLFF. The CDR3, as DNA: TGTGCCAGCAGTCTCAACTACGCTTGGGACAGACCCGAAAAACTGTTTTTT. The complete variable domain, with remaining parts taken from reference TRBV27 and TRBJ1-4, reads EAQVTQNPRYLITVTGKKLTVTCSQNMNHEYMSWYRQDPGLGLRQIYYSMNVEVTDKGDVPEGYKVSRKEKRNFPLILESPSPNQTSLYFCASSLNYAWDRPEKLFFGSGTQLSVL.

This clone appeared a few times. The J gene is TRBJ2-7, the V gene TRBV18; 12 bases map to TRBD1. Trimming removed 3 bases from V and 6 bases from J; junction bases left unmatched: 3. The length of the CDR3 is 14 residues. CDR1 is KGHSH and CDR2 is LQKENI in the germline V gene. CDR3 in amino acids: CASSPGTGGLEQYF. The CDR3 DNA follows: TGTGCCAGCTCACCCGGGACAGGGGGCCTCGAGCAGTACTTC. Drawing the rest from reference TRBV18 and TRBJ2-7, the complete variable domain is NAGVMQNPRHLVRRRGQEARLRCSPMKGHSHVYWYRQLPEEGLKFMVYLQKENIIDESGMPKERFSAEFPKEGPSILRIQQVVRGDSAAYFCASSPGTGGLEQYFGPGTRLTVT.

The gene calls are TRBV5-8 and TRBJ2-4; perhaps TRBD1 as D (6 bases). This CDR3 spans 9 amino acids. Germline assignment: CDR1 SGHTS and CDR2 YDEGEE. Trimming shortened V by 4 bases and J by 15 bases, and 8 bases separated the two germline ends. CDR3 coding DNA: TGTGCCAGCAGCGCGACAGGGTACTTC. Its protein is CASSATGYF.

This clone has a single count. This chain connects TRBV2 to TRBJ1-1; a weak D match, TRBD1 (5 bases). Germline V gene data show CDR1 as SNHLY and CDR2 as FYNNEI. Trimming shortened V by 8 bases and J by 3 bases, and 16 bases separated the two germline ends. The CDR3 is made up of 14 amino acids. CDR3 amino acids: CASEGGAPHTEAFF. In DNA form, the CDR3 reads TGTGCCAGCGAAGGTGGGGCCCCACACACTGAAGCTTTCTTT.

The chain has TRBV18 and TRBJ2-2; 12 positions match TRBD2. The germline gives CDR1 KGHSH, CDR2 LQKENI. V trimming: 0 bases; J trimming: 5 bases; junction bases outside the gene matches: 1. The CDR3 runs 16 residues. CDR3 in DNA: TGTGCCAGCTCACCACCGACTAGCGGGAGAACCGGGGAGCTGTTTTTT. As protein: CASSPPTSGRTGELFF.

The V call is TRBV6-5, the J call TRBJ1-1; weak D call: TRBD1 (5 bases). This CDR3 contains 14 residues. Trimming cost V 8 bases and J 11 bases, with 24 bases left between them. Germline V gives CDR1 MNHEY, CDR2 SVGAGI. The CDR3 DNA reads as TGTGCCAGCCATTACGTTAACACGGGGGTTCTTGCTTTCTTT. Translated, it gives CASHYVNTGVLAFF.

The chain combines TRBV29-1 with TRBJ1-1, with 10 bases matching TRBD1. Germline values: CDR1 SQVTM, CDR2 ANQGSEA. CDR3 length: 16 residues. V shed 5 bases and J 1 base; nucleotides not matched to a gene: 10. CDR3: CSVFRPRDRGNTEAFF. The CDR3 DNA reads as TGCAGCGTTTTTAGGCCTCGGGACAGGGGGAACACTGAAGCTTTCTTT.

The chain uses TRBV18 and TRBJ1-3; no clear D. V was trimmed by 2 bases and J by 0 bases, leaving 11 bases between them. The CDR3 totals 16 residues. Germline V gene data show CDR1 as KGHSH and CDR2 as LQKENI. The CDR3 sequence: CASSPNRGDSGNTIYF. The CDR3 nucleotides are TGTGCCAGCTCACCAAACCGGGGTGACTCTGGAAACACCATATATTTT.

CDR3 amino acids: CASSVGTGFYYGYTF. Here the CDR3 DNA reads TGTGCCAGCAGCGTTGGGACAGGGTTCTACTATGGCTACACCTTC. V is TRBV5-6 and J is TRBJ1-2; TRBD1 aligns across 9 bases. J gave up 3 bases and V 4 bases, and 7 bases lay outside the gene matches. The germline CDR1 and CDR2 sequences are SGHDT and YYEEEE. The CDR3 has 15 amino acids.

V and J are TRBV7-2 and TRBJ1-2; 10 nucleotides match TRBD1. Per germline, CDR1 SGHTA and CDR2 FQGNSA. V was clipped by 6 bases and J by 8 bases; unmatched bases: 9. The CDR3 is 14 residues long. The CDR3 loop is CASRTGTGAWGYTF. CDR3 DNA: TGTGCCAGCAGAACCGGGACAGGGGCTTGGGGCTACACCTTC.

The chain carries TRBV10-1 and TRBJ1-1, with D tentatively TRBD1 (5 bases). The CDR3 runs 16 residues. From germline, CDR1 is WNHNN and CDR2 SYGVQD (reference sequence). V was pared by 0 bases and J by 1 base, with 12 bases between. This CDR3 is CASSESNGGPNTEAFF. The CDR3 nucleotides read TGCGCCAGCAGTGAGTCCAACGGGGGTCCGAACACTGAAGCTTTCTTT.

The rearrangement joins TRBV6-5 to TRBJ2-1; D gene ambiguous. V gave up 2 bases and J gave up 0 bases, with 5 bases separating them. Looked up from germline, CDR1 is MNHEY and CDR2 is SVGAGI. CDR3 size: 14 residues. Written as DNA, the CDR3 is TGTGCCAGCAGTTACCAGATCTCCTACAATGAGCAGTTCTTC. As protein: CASSYQISYNEQFF.

The rearrangement joins TRBV7-9 to TRBJ2-7; 10 bases align to TRBD1. Unmatched junction bases numbered 8, after V lost 4 bases and J lost 5 bases. The CDR3 runs 15 residues. Germline CDR1 is SEHNR and CDR2 is FQNEAQ (reference sequence). The CDR3 DNA reads as TGTGCCAGCAGCTACCCCCGGGACAGGGGCCACGAGCAGTACTTC. This codes for CASSYPRDRGHEQYF.

This chain uses TRBV7-6 with TRBJ1-1; no reliable D call. Trimming left V 5 bases short and J 0 bases short, with 13 bases between. The CDR3 covers 15 residues. CDR1 is SGHVS and CDR2 is FNYEAQ in the germline V gene. The CDR3: CASSRDTAMNTEAFF. CDR3 DNA sequence: TGTGCCAGCAGCCGAGACACCGCTATGAACACTGAAGCTTTCTTT.

The chain carries TRBV7-6 and TRBJ1-2; 7 bases align to TRBD1. The V gene's germline CDR1 is SGHVS and CDR2 FNYEAQ. The CDR3 is made up of 17 amino acids. V gave up 5 bases and J gave up 4 bases; unmatched junction bases: 16. The CDR3: CASSLTTGTQGGYGYTF. The CDR3 DNA sequence: TGTGCCAGCAGCCTAACGACCGGGACTCAGGGGGGCTATGGCTACACCTTC.

The chain carries TRBV2 and TRBJ1-5; no firm D call. Looked up from germline, CDR1 is SNHLY and CDR2 is FYNNEI. The CDR3 contains 15 residues. The germline V and J ends were trimmed by 6 bases and 2 bases, with 14 bases remaining between them. CDR3 residues: CASSLHPAGNQPQHF. CDR3 nucleotides: TGTGCCAGCAGCCTACACCCGGCGGGCAATCAGCCCCAGCATTTT.

J is TRBJ2-2 and V is TRBV6-6, with D perhaps TRBD2 (6 bases). This CDR3 region has 16 residues. V lost 2 bases and J lost 6, with 16 bases in between. Germline-derived CDR1 and CDR2 are MNHNY and SVGAGI (reference sequence). CDR3 sequence (DNA): TGTGCCAGCAGTTACCCCTGGGGGGAGGACGCCGGGGAGCTGTTTTTT. Its translation: CASSYPWGEDAGELFF.

V usage is TRBV7-9 and J usage is TRBJ2-6; D uncertain. The germline V and J ends were trimmed by 1 base and 0 bases, with 4 bases remaining between them. CDR1 and CDR2 from the germline V gene are SEHNR and FQNEAQ (reference sequence). The length of the CDR3 is 15 residues. The CDR3 region has the DNA TGTGCCAGCAGCTTAGGGCTCTCTGGGGCCAACGTCCTGACTTTC. Translated, it gives CASSLGLSGANVLTF.

J is TRBJ1-5 and V is TRBV5-1; D is possibly TRBD1 (5 bases). Trimming took 4 bases from V and 3 from J, leaving 14 bases between them. CDR1 and CDR2 (germline): SGHRS, YFSETQ. The CDR3 totals 15 residues. CDR3 in amino acids: CASSPGGTDNQPQHF. The CDR3 nucleotides are TGCGCCAGCAGCCCCGGGGGGACGGACAATCAGCCCCAGCATTTT.

The rearrangement uses TRBV6-5 and TRBJ1-2; unclear D gene. The CDR3 covers 12 residues. Germline assignment: CDR1 MNHEY and CDR2 SVGAGI. V lost 7 bases and J 4 bases, leaving 10 bases between the germline ends. The CDR3: CASTRLGYGYTF. The CDR3 region has the DNA TGTGCCAGCACCCGACTGGGCTATGGCTACACCTTC.

The genes are TRBV14 and TRBJ1-1; D perhaps matches TRBD1 (5 bases). Germline loops: CDR1 SGHDN, CDR2 FVKESK. With 4 bases removed from V and 6 bases from J, the gap between germline ends came to 12 bases. CDR3 length: 13 residues. The chain's CDR3 is CASSPYAGAEAFF. Written as DNA, the CDR3 is TGTGCCAGCAGCCCTTATGCGGGGGCTGAAGCTTTCTTT.